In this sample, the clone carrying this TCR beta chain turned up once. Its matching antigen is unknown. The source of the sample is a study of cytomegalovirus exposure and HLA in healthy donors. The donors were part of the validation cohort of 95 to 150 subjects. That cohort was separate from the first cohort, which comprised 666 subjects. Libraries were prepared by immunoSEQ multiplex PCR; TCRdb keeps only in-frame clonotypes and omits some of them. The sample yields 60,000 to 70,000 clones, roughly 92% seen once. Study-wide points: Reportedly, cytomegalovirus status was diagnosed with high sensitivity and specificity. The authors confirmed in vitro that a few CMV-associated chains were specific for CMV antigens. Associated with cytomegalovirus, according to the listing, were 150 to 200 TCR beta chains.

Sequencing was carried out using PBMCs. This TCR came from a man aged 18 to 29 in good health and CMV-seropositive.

The CDR3 bases are TGTGCCAGCAGCTCACCATACCGGGAGACCCAGTACTTC. Protein sequence: CASSSPYRETQYF. This chain joins TRBV7-9 and TRBJ2-5; D remains ambiguous. V shed 4 bases and J shed 5 bases, with 11 bases lying between them. The germline gives CDR1 SEHNR, CDR2 FQNEAQ (reference sequence). This CDR3 spans 13 amino acids.